The 29 T cell receptor beta chains reported below all come from one sample, sequenced in a study of T cell repertoires in cytomegalovirus infection. Their recognized antigens are unknown. TCRdb re-analysed the reads in MiXCR, keeping a single row per CDR3 protein. The sample includes about 470,000 distinct CDR3 sequences, roughly 46% of them seen just once. The sample consisted of cultured PBMCs, taken from culture after CMV antigen stimulation. Every receptor here comes from a human donor in good health (CMV status not recorded). Some clones in this sample may be carry-over from other donors' samples.

This clonotype was seen a few times. The gene calls are TRBV10-3 and TRBJ1-5, with a tentative D call TRBD1 (6 bases). V lost 4 bases, J lost 16 bases, and 17 bases lay in between. The CDR3 length is 12 residues. CDR1 and CDR2 from the germline V gene are ENHRY and SYGVKD. CDR3 in amino acids: CAISGTDRPAHF. The CDR3 bases are TGTGCCATCAGTGGGACCGACAGGCCGGCCCATTTT.

This clonotype was detected a few times. CDR3 DNA sequence: TGTGCCAGCAGCCACAACAGGGCGGATCAGCCCCAGCATTTT. Its protein is CASSHNRADQPQHF. The chain carries TRBV6-1 and TRBJ1-5, with D perhaps matching TRBD1 (6 bases). CDR3 length: 14 residues. The V gene lost 6 bases and the J gene lost 5 bases, with 14 bases spanning the gap. CDR1 MNHNS and CDR2 SASEGT come from the germline V gene.

The chain combines TRBV7-1 with TRBJ1-6; no clear D gene. TRBV7-1 is an ORF for which the function is uncertain. V was clipped by 3 bases and J by 7 bases, with 10 bases between them. This CDR3 has 14 residues. CDR3 loop: CASSSGRENSPLHF. Written as DNA, the CDR3 is TGTGCCAGCAGCTCCGGAAGAGAAAATTCACCCCTCCACTTT.

The rearrangement joins TRBV28 to TRBJ2-3, with 16 bases aligning to TRBD2. The trim removed 6 bases at V and 8 bases at J, leaving 14 bases unmatched. The CDR3 has 18 amino acids. Germline V gene sequence: CDR1 MDHEN, CDR2 SYDVKM. The CDR3 nucleotides read TGTGCCAGCAGGGAATATTCGGGACTAGCGGGGGGGGGGGGTACGCAGTATTTT. It translates to CASREYSGLAGGGGTQYF.

The rearrangement uses TRBV6-8 and TRBJ1-1; D not certain. The CDR3 is 14 residues long. The ends were cut back, 5 bases at V and 1 base at J, with 11 bases in the middle. From germline, CDR1 is MNHGY and CDR2 SAAAGT. The CDR3 region is CASSDPPQNTEAFF. CDR3 DNA: TGTGCCAGCAGTGACCCGCCACAGAACACTGAAGCTTTCTTT.

The V call is TRBV9, the J call TRBJ2-1; D unresolved. Germline CDR1 and CDR2: SGDLS and YYNGEE. V shed 4 bases and J shed 8 bases, with 16 bases lying between them. This CDR3 is built from 14 residues. CDR3 region: CASSIFMSVDEQFF. The CDR3 nucleotides are TGTGCCAGCAGCATATTCATGTCGGTGGATGAGCAGTTCTTC.

V usage is TRBV12-3 or TRBV12-4 and J usage is TRBJ1-3; D not certain. V was clipped by 6 bases and J by 3 bases, with 9 bases between them. The CDR3 has 13 residues. CDR3 region: CASRLTGGNTIYF. The DNA of the CDR3 is TGTGCCAGCAGGCTTACTGGTGGAAACACCATATATTTT.

CDR3 nucleotides: TGTGCCAGCAGCTTCGACAGGGTGGGGCGGGACACTGAAGCTTTCTTT. Its protein is CASSFDRVGRDTEAFF. This sequence joins TRBV7-9 and TRBJ1-1; 7 nucleotides agree with TRBD1. This CDR3 spans 16 amino acids. Losses at the gene ends were 3 bases for V and 3 bases for J; bases not matched to a gene: 10. Germline V gene sequence: CDR1 SEHNR, CDR2 FQNEAQ (reference sequence).

This clonotype came up a few times. The chain uses TRBV7-2 and TRBJ2-3; 7 bases fit TRBD2. CDR1 is SGHTA, CDR2 FQGNSA, per germline. The CDR3 runs 15 residues. Trimming at V came to 3 bases and at J to 2 bases, leaving 5 bases not matched to a gene. For the CDR3, the DNA is TGTGCCAGCAGCTTGAGGGACTACCACACAGATACGCAGTATTTT. Amino acid sequence: CASSLRDYHTDTQYF.

This chain links TRBV7-8 with TRBJ2-7; D remains unclear. The CDR3 loop spans 12 amino acids. Between the trimmed V and J ends, which lost 5 bases and 6 bases, there was a span of 11 bases. In germline, CDR1 is SGHVS, CDR2 FQNEAQ. This CDR3 is CASSRPVGEQYF. The CDR3 region has the DNA TGTGCCAGCAGCCGCCCTGTTGGCGAGCAGTACTTC. The full variable domain, its missing parts supplied by reference TRBV7-8 and TRBJ2-7, is GAGVSQSPRYKVAKRGQDVALRCDPISGHVSLFWYQQALGQGPEFLTYFQNEAQLDKSGLPSDRFFAERPEGSVSTLKIQRTQQEDSAVYLCASSRPVGEQYFGPGTRLTVT.

The V call is TRBV4-1, the J call TRBJ2-1, with unresolved D. Deletions cut 1 base from V and 6 bases from J, with 10 bases between. Germline V lookup: CDR1 MGHRA, CDR2 YSYEKL. This CDR3 spans 14 amino acids. The CDR3 sequence is CASSQGPARNEQFF. CDR3 DNA: TGCGCCAGCAGCCAAGGACCAGCGCGCAATGAGCAGTTCTTC.

The CDR3 DNA is TGCGCCAGCAGCCACCCCGACAGGGTTGGCTACACCTTC. Protein product: CASSHPDRVGYTF. V gene TRBV4-1 combines with J gene TRBJ1-2; 7 bases align to TRBD1. V shed 3 bases and J 7 bases; nucleotides not matched to a gene: 5. Germline CDR1 is MGHRA and CDR2 is YSYEKL. The CDR3 is made up of 13 amino acids.

This clonotype was observed many times. The V and J genes are TRBV7-2 and TRBJ2-6, with 7 nucleotides matching TRBD1. The CDR3 sequence is 17 residues long. Germline V CDR1 and CDR2: SGHTA, FQGNSA. Trimming cost V 4 bases and J 0 bases; bases outside gene matches: 6. The CDR3 sequence is CASSSRQGSSGANVLTF. Written as DNA, the CDR3 is TGTGCCAGCAGCTCACGACAGGGTTCCTCTGGGGCCAACGTCCTGACTTTC.

The chain uses TRBV4-3 and TRBJ2-4; weak D call: TRBD1 (6 bases). There are 17 residues in the CDR3. Germline loops: CDR1 LGHNA, CDR2 YSLEER. V dropped 4 bases and J dropped 1 base, with 17 bases sitting between them. CDR3 sequence (DNA): TGCGCCAGCAGCCGCCCTGGGACACCTCTGGCCAAAAACATTCAGTACTTC. Residues: CASSRPGTPLAKNIQYF.

The gene calls are TRBV5-6 and TRBJ2-1; 13 nucleotides agree with TRBD2. Germline trimming cut 3 bases from V and 0 bases from J; bases unmatched to any gene: 6. The CDR3 contains 18 residues. Germline lookup yields CDR1 SGHDT and CDR2 YYEEEE. The CDR3 loop reads CASSSTSGRLSSYNEQFF. For the CDR3, the DNA is TGTGCCAGCAGCTCGACTAGCGGGAGGCTAAGCTCCTACAATGAGCAGTTCTTC.

The chain employs TRBV4-1 and TRBJ1-2; no reliable D call. In germline, CDR1 is MGHRA, CDR2 YSYEKL. The CDR3 is 13 amino acids. Deletions cut 3 bases from V and 8 bases from J, with 13 bases between. CDR3 bases: TGCGCCAGCAGCCACTACAAGAGAGACGGCTACACCTTC. It is translated as CASSHYKRDGYTF.

This clonotype appeared a few times. This rearrangement joins TRBV4-3 to TRBJ2-1; the match to TRBD2 covers 11 bases. Germline V gene lookup returns CDR1 LGHNA and CDR2 YSLEER. Germline trimming cut 0 bases from V and 10 bases from J; bases unmatched to any gene: 8. The CDR3 length is 16 residues. CDR3 residues: CASSQDPGLAVTEQFF. The CDR3 DNA sequence: TGCGCCAGCAGCCAAGACCCGGGACTAGCGGTCACAGAGCAGTTCTTC.

The rearrangement links TRBV12-3 or TRBV12-4 to TRBJ2-1; no reliable D call. The V end lost 7 bases, the J end lost 4 bases, and 14 bases lay between the germline ends. The CDR3 loop spans 14 amino acids. Written as DNA, the CDR3 is TGTGCCAGCACCTCTGCACTTCGTTACAATGAGCAGTTCTTC. Translated: CASTSALRYNEQFF.

There are a few counts of this clonotype. V gene TRBV6-2 or TRBV6-3 combines with J gene TRBJ1-5; D might be TRBD1 (5 bases). The CDR3 totals 14 residues. Per the germline V gene, CDR1 is MNHEY and CDR2 is SVGEGT. V shed 7 bases and J shed 3 bases, with 13 bases lying between them. The CDR3 here is CASTERGHNQPQHF. Here the CDR3 DNA reads TGTGCCAGCACCGAAAGGGGTCACAATCAGCCCCAGCATTTT.

The table lists this clonotype with a few counts. The chain employs TRBV7-2 and TRBJ1-1; D is possibly TRBD1 (5 bases). V dropped 2 bases and J dropped 8 bases, with 9 bases sitting between them. The CDR3 is 12 residues long. Germline V gene sequence: CDR1 SGHTA, CDR2 FQGNSA. The chain's CDR3 is CASSLMGQEAFF. The CDR3 nucleotides are TGTGCCAGCAGCTTAATGGGGCAAGAAGCTTTCTTT.

This rearrangement joins TRBV20-1 to TRBJ2-5; no clear D gene. V dropped 6 bases and J dropped 7 bases, with 15 bases sitting between them. This CDR3 contains 12 residues. CDR1 and CDR2 from the germline V gene are DFQATT and SNEGSKA (reference sequence). The CDR3 nucleotides are TGCAGTGCCAAACAAGCCCGAGGGACCCAGTACTTC. This codes for CSAKQARGTQYF.

This clonotype has more than one count but fewer than ten. The chain joins TRBV7-6 to TRBJ1-6, with D possibly TRBD1 on 5 matching bases. The germline V and J ends were trimmed by 4 bases and 4 bases, with 17 bases remaining between them. This CDR3 comprises 17 residues. Germline V gene data show CDR1 as SGHVS and CDR2 as FNYEAQ. The CDR3 is CASSSPRNGGYNSPLHF. The CDR3 DNA follows: TGTGCCAGCAGCTCCCCTCGGAATGGGGGATATAATTCACCCCTCCACTTT. The full variable domain, its missing parts supplied by reference TRBV7-6 and TRBJ1-6, is GAGVSQSPRYKVTKRGQDVALRCDPISGHVSLYWYRQALGQGPEFLTYFNYEAQQDKSGLPNDRFSAERPEGSISTLTIQRTEQRDSAMYRCASSSPRNGGYNSPLHFGNGTRLTVT.

This sequence joins TRBV5-6 and TRBJ2-2; 11 nucleotides align to TRBD1. In germline, CDR1 is SGHDT, CDR2 YYEEEE. The junction had 11 bases not matched to a gene; V was cut back by 4 bases and J by 6 bases. CDR3 size: 17 residues. CDR3 nucleotide sequence: TGTGCCAGCAGCGTCACCTGGGACAGGGGGACCTCCGGGGAGCTGTTTTTT. Protein sequence: CASSVTWDRGTSGELFF.

This clonotype was counted between two and nine times. V gene TRBV7-9 combines with J gene TRBJ2-5; D perhaps matches TRBD1 (6 bases). The CDR3 loop spans 14 amino acids. V lost 5 bases to trimming and J lost 5 bases, with 15 bases between them. Germline lookup yields CDR1 SEHNR and CDR2 FQNEAQ (reference sequence). The CDR3 loop is CASSLTGFGETQYF. DNA of the CDR3: TGTGCCAGCAGCCTCACAGGGTTCGGGGAGACCCAGTACTTC.

The chain has TRBV6-5 and TRBJ2-1; no definite D call. Trimming took 6 bases from V and 4 from J, leaving 10 bases between them. The germline CDR1 and CDR2 sequences are MNHEY and SVGAGI. The CDR3 covers 13 residues. CDR3 bases: TGTGCCAGCAGGTCCTCAGCGTACAATGAGCAGTTCTTC. Translating gives CASRSSAYNEQFF.

This clonotype has a handful of counts. This chain joins TRBV7-2 and TRBJ2-1; weak D call: TRBD2 (5 bases). In germline, CDR1 is SGHTA, CDR2 FQGNSA. V dropped 1 base and J dropped 1 base, with 5 bases sitting between them. The CDR3 runs 14 residues. For the CDR3, the DNA is TGTGCCAGCAGCTTAGTAGCGTCCTACAATGAGCAGTTCTTC. Translation: CASSLVASYNEQFF.

The chain is built from TRBV6-1 and TRBJ1-1; D perhaps matches TRBD1 (6 bases). CDR1 and CDR2 from the germline V gene are MNHNS and SASEGT. CDR3 length: 13 residues. V was pared by 7 bases and J by 1 base, with 10 bases between. CDR3 sequence: CASTTGTNTEAFF. The CDR3, as DNA: TGTGCCAGCACCACAGGGACGAACACTGAAGCTTTCTTT.

The chain is built from TRBV20-1 and TRBJ2-7; 8 nucleotides align to TRBD2. Germline-derived CDR1 and CDR2 are DFQATT and SNEGSKA (reference sequence). This CDR3 has 14 amino acids. V gave up 5 bases and J gave up 1 base; unmatched junction bases: 7. CDR3 nucleotides: TGCAGTGCTGGAAGCGGGAGCCCTTCCTACGAGCAGTACTTC. The encoded protein is CSAGSGSPSYEQYF.

The V gene is TRBV7-2, the J gene TRBJ2-1; D ambiguous. The CDR3 consists of 12 residues. CDR1 is SGHTA, CDR2 FQGNSA, per germline. Trimming removed 2 bases at V and 12 bases at J, with 11 bases between. For the CDR3, the DNA is TGTGCCAGCAGCTTACTCCGCGGTCGGCAGTTCTTC. Encoded protein: CASSLLRGRQFF.